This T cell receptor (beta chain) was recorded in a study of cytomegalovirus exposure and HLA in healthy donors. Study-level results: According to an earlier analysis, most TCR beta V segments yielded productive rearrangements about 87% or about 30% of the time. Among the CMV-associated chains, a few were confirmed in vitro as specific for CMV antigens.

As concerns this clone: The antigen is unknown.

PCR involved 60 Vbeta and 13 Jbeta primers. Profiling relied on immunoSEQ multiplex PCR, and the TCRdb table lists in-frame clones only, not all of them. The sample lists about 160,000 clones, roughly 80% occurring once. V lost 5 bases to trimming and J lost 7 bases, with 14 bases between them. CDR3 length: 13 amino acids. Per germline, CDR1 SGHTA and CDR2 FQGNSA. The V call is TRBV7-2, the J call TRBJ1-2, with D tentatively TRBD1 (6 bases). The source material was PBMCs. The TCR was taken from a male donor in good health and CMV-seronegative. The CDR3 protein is CASSEGVFGGYTF. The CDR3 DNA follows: TGTGCCAGCAGCGAGGGGGTATTTGGTGGCTACACCTTC.